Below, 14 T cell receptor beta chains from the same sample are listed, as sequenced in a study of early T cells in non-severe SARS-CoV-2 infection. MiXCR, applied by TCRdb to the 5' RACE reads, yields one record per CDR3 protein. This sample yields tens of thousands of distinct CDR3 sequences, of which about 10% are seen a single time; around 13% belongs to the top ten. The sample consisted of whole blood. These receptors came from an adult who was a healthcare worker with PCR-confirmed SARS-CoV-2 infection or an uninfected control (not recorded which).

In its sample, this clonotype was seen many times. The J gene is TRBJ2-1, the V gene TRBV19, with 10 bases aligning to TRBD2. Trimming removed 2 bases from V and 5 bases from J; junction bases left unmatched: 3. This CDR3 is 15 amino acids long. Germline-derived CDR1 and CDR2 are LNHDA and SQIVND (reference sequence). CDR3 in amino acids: CASSIQAGGDNEQFF. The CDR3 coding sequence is TGTGCCAGTAGTATACAAGCGGGGGGGGACAATGAGCAGTTCTTC.

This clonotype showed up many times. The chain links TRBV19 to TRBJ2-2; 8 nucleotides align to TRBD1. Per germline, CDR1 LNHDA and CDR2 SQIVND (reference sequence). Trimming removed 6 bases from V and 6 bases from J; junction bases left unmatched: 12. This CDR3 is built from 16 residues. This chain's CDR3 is CASSPADRGSSGELFF. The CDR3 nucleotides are TGTGCCAGTAGCCCAGCCGACAGGGGTTCATCCGGGGAGCTGTTTTTT.

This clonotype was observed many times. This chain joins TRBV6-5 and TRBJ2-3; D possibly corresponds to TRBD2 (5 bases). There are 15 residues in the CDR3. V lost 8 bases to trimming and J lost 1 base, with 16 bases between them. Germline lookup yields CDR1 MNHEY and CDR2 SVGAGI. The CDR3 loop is CASGLRTEGTDTQYF. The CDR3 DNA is TGTGCCAGCGGGCTGCGGACGGAGGGCACAGATACGCAGTATTTT.

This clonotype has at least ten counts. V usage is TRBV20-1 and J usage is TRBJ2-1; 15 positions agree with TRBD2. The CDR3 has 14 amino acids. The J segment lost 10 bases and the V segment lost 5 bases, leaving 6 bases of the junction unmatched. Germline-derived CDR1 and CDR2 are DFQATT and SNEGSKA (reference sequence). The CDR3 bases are TGCAGTGCTTCGGGACTAGCGGGGGGCTTAGAGCAGTTCTTC. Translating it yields CSASGLAGGLEQFF.

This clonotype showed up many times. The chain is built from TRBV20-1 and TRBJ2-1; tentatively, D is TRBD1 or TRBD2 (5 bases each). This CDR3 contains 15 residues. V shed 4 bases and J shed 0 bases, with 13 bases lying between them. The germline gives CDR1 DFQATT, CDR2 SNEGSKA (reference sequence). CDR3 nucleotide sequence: TGCAGTGCTATCACCGGGACGGGCTCCTACAATGAGCAGTTCTTC. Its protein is CSAITGTGSYNEQFF.

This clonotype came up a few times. For the CDR3, the DNA is TGTGCCAGCAGTTTAGCTAGCGGGGGATCCGGTGAGCAGTTCTTC. As protein: CASSLASGGSGEQFF. The rearrangement links TRBV12-3 or TRBV12-4 to TRBJ2-1; 9 bases are shared with TRBD2. V lost 0 bases, J lost 9 bases, and 6 bases stayed unmatched. The CDR3 runs to 15 residues.

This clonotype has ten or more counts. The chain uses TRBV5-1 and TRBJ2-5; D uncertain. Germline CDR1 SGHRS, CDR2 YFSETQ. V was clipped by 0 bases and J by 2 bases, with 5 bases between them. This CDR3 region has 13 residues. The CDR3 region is CASSLDHQETQYF. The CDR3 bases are TGCGCCAGCAGCTTGGACCATCAAGAGACCCAGTACTTC.

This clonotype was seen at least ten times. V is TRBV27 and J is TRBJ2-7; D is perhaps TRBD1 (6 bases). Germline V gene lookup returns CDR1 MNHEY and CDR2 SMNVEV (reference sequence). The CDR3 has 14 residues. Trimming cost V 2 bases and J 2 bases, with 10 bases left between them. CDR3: CASSLRGTTYEQYF. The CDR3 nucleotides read TGTGCCAGCAGTTTAAGGGGGACGACCTACGAGCAGTACTTC.

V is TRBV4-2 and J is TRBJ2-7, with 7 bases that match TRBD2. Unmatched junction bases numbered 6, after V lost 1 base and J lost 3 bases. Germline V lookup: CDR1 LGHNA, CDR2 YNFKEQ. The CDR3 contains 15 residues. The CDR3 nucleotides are TGTGCCAGCAGCCAAGGTCTAGCGGAAATCTACGAGCAGTACTTC. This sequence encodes CASSQGLAEIYEQYF.

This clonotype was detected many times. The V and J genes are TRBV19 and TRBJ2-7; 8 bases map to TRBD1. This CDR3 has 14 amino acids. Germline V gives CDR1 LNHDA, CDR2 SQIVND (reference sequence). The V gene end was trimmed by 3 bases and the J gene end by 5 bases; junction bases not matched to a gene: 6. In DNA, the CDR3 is TGTGCCAGTAGTATTTGGACAGGGTCCCACGAGCAGTACTTC. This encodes CASSIWTGSHEQYF.

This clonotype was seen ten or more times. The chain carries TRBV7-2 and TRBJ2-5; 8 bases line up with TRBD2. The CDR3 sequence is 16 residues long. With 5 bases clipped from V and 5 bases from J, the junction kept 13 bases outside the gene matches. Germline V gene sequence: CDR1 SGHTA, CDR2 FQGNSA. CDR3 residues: CASSRSSAGVGETQYF. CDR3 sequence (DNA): TGTGCCAGCAGCCGGAGTTCAGCGGGGGTTGGGGAGACCCAGTACTTC. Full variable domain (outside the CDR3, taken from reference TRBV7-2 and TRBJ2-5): GAGVSQSPSNKVTEKGKDVELRCDPISGHTALYWYRQSLGQGLEFLIYFQGNSAPDKSGLPSDRFSAERTGGSVSTLTIQRTQQEDSAVYLCASSRSSAGVGETQYFGPGTRLLVL.

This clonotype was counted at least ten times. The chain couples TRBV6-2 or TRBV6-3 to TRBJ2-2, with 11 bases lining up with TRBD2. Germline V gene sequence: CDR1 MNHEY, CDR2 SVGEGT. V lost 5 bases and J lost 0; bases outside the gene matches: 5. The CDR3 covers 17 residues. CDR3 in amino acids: CASSKTSGEPNTGELFF. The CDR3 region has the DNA TGTGCCAGCAGTAAGACTAGCGGGGAACCGAACACCGGGGAGCTGTTTTTT.

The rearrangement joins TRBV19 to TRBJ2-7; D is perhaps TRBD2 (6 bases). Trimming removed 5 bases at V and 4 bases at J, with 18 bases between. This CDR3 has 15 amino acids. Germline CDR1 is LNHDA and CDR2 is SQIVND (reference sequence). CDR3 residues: CASSPRGTAGYEQYF. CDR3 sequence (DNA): TGTGCCAGTAGTCCCCGAGGGACGGCGGGGTACGAGCAGTACTTC.

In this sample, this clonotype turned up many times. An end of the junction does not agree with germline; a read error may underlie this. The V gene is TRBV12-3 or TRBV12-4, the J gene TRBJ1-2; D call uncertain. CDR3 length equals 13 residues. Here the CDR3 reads CASSLVTDYGYTF. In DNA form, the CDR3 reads TGCGCCAGCAGCTTGGTGACGGACTATGGCTACACCTTC.